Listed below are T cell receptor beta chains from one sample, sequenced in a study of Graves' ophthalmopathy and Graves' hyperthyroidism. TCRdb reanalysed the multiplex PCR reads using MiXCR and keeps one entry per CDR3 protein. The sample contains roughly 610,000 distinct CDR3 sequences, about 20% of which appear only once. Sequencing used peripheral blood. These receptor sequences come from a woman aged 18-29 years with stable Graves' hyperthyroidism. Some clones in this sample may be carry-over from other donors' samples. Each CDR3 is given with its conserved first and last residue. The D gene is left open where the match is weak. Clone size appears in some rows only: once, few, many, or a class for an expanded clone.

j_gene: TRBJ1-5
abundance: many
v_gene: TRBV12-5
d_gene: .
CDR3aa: CAGATGRGPLVPQHF
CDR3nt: TGTGCTGGTGCCACAGGCAGGGGACCCCTGGTGCCCCAGCATTTT

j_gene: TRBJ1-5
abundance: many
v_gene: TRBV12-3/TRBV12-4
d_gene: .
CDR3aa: CASSFGLRGQPQHF
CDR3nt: TGTGCCAGCAGTTTCGGACTCAGGGGTCAGCCCCAGCATTTT

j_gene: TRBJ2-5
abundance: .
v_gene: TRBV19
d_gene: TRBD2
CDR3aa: CASSFLAAETQYF
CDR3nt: TGTGCCAGTAGTTTTCTAGCGGCAGAGACCCAGTACTTC

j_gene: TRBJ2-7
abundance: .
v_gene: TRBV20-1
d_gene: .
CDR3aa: CSASERSYEQYF
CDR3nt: TGCAGTGCTAGCGAGCGATCCTACGAGCAGTACTTC

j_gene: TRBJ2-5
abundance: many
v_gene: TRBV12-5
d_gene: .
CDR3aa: CASGNDRQETQYF
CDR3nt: TGTGCTAGTGGTAATGACAGGCAAGAGACCCAGTACTTC

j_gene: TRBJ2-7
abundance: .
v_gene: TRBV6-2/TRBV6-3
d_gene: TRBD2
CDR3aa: CASSLAGPHYEQYF
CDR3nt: TGTGCCAGCAGCCTAGCGGGGCCCCACTACGAGCAGTACTTC

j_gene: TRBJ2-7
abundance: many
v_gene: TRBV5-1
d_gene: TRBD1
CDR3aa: CASSPTGTGADEQYF
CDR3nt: TGCGCCAGCAGCCCTACCGGGACAGGGGCCGACGAGCAGTACTTC

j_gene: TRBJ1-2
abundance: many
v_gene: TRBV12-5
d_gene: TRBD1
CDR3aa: CASGLVLGQENYGYTF
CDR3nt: TGTGCTAGTGGTTTGGTACTAGGACAGGAAAACTATGGCTACACCTTC

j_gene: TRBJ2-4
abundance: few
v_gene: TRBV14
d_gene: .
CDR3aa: CASSLDSTKNIQYF
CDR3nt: TGTGCCAGCAGCCTCGACTCCACCAAAAACATTCAGTACTTC

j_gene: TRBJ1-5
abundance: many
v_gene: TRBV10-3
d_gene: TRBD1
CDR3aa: CAIRGTGEAENQPQHF
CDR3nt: TGTGCCATCAGGGGGACAGGGGAGGCTGAAAATCAGCCCCAGCATTTT

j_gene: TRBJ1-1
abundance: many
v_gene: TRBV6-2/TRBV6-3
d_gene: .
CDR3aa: CAARGGQLNTEAFF
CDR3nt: TGTGCCGCTCGCGGGGGGCAGTTGAACACTGAAGCTTTCTTT

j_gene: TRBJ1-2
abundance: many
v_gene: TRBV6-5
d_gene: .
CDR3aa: CASSYYRVNYGYTF
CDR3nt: TGTGCCAGCAGTTACTACAGGGTAAACTATGGCTACACCTTC

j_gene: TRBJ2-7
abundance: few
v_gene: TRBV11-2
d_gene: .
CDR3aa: CASSLSRHTTYEQYF
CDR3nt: TGTGCCAGCAGCTTATCACGCCACACCACCTACGAGCAGTACTTC

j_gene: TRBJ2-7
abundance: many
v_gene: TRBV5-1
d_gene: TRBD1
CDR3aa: CASGRGRGNEQYF
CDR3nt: TGCGCCAGCGGCAGGGGGCGCGGAAACGAGCAGTACTTC

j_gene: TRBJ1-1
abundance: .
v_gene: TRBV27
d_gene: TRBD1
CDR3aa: CASRTGGAGEAFF
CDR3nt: TGTGCCAGCAGGACAGGGGGCGCGGGTGAAGCTTTCTTT

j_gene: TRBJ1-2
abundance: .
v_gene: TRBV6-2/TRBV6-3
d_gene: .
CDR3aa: CASSSYANYGYTF
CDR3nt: TGTGCCAGCAGTTCGTATGCTAACTATGGCTACACCTTC

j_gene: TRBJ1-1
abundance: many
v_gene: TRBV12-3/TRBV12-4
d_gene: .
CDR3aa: CASSAGLMNTEAFF
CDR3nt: TGTGCCAGCAGTGCGGGACTCATGAACACTGAAGCTTTCTTT

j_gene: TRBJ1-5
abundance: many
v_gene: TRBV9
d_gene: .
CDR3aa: CASSVEGVNQPQHF
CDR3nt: TGTGCCAGCAGCGTAGAAGGGGTCAATCAGCCCCAGCATTTT

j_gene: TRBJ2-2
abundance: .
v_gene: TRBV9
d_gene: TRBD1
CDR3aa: CASSVGTGGVGELFF
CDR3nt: TGTGCCAGCAGCGTCGGGACAGGGGGAGTCGGGGAGCTGTTTTTT

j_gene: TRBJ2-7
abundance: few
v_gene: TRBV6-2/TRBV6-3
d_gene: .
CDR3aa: CASSALGTLNYEQYF
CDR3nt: TGTGCCAGCAGCGCCCTGGGGACTTTAAACTACGAGCAGTACTTC

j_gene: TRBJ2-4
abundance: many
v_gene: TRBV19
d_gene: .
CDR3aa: CASSMTARGQGNIQYF
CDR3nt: TGTGCCAGTAGTATGACGGCACGGGGGCAGGGAAACATTCAGTACTTC

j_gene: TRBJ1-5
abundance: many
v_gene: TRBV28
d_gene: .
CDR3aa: CASIPGASQPQHF
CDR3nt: TGTGCCAGCATCCCAGGGGCCAGTCAGCCCCAGCATTTT

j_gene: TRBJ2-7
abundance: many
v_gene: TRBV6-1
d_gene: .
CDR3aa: CASSPPAGPAEQYF
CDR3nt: TGTGCCAGCAGTCCCCCGGCGGGACCGGCCGAGCAGTACTTC

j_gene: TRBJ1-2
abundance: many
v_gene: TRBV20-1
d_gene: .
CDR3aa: CSARQTGIANYGYTF
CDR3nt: TGCAGTGCTAGACAGACGGGGATAGCTAACTATGGCTACACCTTC

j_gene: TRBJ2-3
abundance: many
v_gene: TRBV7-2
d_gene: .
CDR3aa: CASSSPETPSTDTQYF
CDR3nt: TGTGCCAGCAGCTCCCCGGAGACGCCTAGCACAGATACGCAGTATTTT

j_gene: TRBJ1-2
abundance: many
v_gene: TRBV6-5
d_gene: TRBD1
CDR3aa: CASSSGQAQGYTF
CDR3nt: TGTGCCAGCAGTTCGGGACAGGCTCAGGGCTACACCTTC

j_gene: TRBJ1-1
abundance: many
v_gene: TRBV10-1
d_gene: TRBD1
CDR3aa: CASSHRGSAEAFF
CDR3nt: TGCGCCAGCAGCCACAGGGGAAGTGCTGAAGCTTTCTTT